This T cell receptor beta chain was recorded in a study of shared clonotypes between healthy human individuals (dated by TCRdb to about 2020). A note on the overall study: Two women and three men aged 18 to 49 years were included in the cohort. Per donor, leukapheresis produced somewhere between about 0.85 and 10 billion PBMCs. To estimate repertoire size and how much clonotype sharing occurs between individuals, the study deeply sequenced the blood TCR repertoires of 5 or 6 healthy adults. Different laboratories and diverse techniques were used to prepare libraries and sequence TCR repertoires, to increase sequencing depth and limit assay-specific biases. For each donor, CD4 naive and CD4 memory were each run on three plates, CD8 naive on two plates, and CD8 memory on one plate. Study-wide conclusions, independent of this receptor: The genetic and exposure-history diversity represented was limited by the small number of donors. When a handful of donors were compared, the shared fraction of clonotypes was around 5% for naive CD4, approximately 3.3% for naive CD8, more than 2% for memory CD4, and roughly 0.4% for memory CD8. Higher generation probabilities were observed for clonotypes shared by all four sorted-subset donors than for non-shared clonotypes. Based on pairwise subsampling, the degree of clonotype sharing among donors was expected to be affected by sequencing depth. Even with the large sequencing depth, rarefaction of the sorted-subset datasets indicated that sequencing was incomplete. Estimated clonotype richness was generally larger for naive than for memory subsets. Sampling was limited to blood, and TCR repertoires in tissue likely differ from TCR repertoires in blood.

CD8 naive samples were obtained by positive selection for CCR7 among CD45RO-negative cells, yielding a CD45RA+CCR7+ population from which TemRA cells were excluded. The donors were healthy, HIV-negative adults with no recently reported acute infections or vaccinations. All donors were Caucasian adults living in Nashville, Tennessee, USA. Blood was collected by leukapheresis, and PBMCs were isolated by Ficoll-Histopaque density gradient centrifugation and then cryopreserved in liquid nitrogen vapor phase. Analytical flow cytometry was used to check the purity and quantity of each magnetically sorted T cell population. Each sorted fraction had its genomic DNA isolated and then quantified by UV absorbance on a Nanodrop 2000c. In regard to this clone: It lacks a known antigen. No much larger clone is present one base from it, and per-base qualities are unavailable.

Using the deep immunoSEQ assay, TCR CDR3 regions were amplified from genomic DNA by multiplex PCR. Genomic DNA extracted from each cell subset was distributed evenly over all wells of several immunoSEQ 96-well plates, and each plate served as one replicate. Each replicate PCR for sorted subsets received about 200 ng genomic DNA, equal to about 30,000 T cell genomes. Purified libraries were quantified with a Qubit 3.0 fluorometer, sized on a Bioanalyzer 2100, and re-quantified with the KAPA Library Quantification kit. Each immunoSEQ 96-well plate was sequenced on its own single-read 150-cycle Illumina NextSeq 550 flow cell. Regarding the original processing steps: Because only junctional sequences without quality scores were contained in the immunoSEQ output, filtering matching that applied to full-length reads could not be performed. Sequences were annotated with PyIR, a Python wrapper for IgBLAST v1.9, using IMGT germline references to assign V/J genes and CDR3. Any read was removed if the V/J assignment was weak (E-value above 1e-6), the CDR3 was missing, or the read contained stop codons, out-of-frame junctions, or ambiguous translated residues. A V3J clonotype was defined by an identical inferred V gene, J gene, and CDR3 amino acid sequence. Percentage overlap between repertoires was calculated by dividing the number of shared unique clonotypes by the size of the smaller repertoire. Repertoire richness was assessed with RTK rarefaction, the Chao1 estimator, and Recon v2.1 estimates of unobserved clonotypes. Generation probabilities for all TCRbeta clonotypes obtained by the gDNA method from several donors were computed using OLGA. TCRdb's version of the immuneACCESS table is confined to in-frame rearrangements and falls short of the full clone set. An unresolved V gene accounts for under half of the shortfall where checked; the remainder is of unknown origin. The V and J calls and clone size are taken from that table; D and trimming were inferred from the DNA. This sample holds approximately 590,000 clones; 95% to 96% were observed only once. The top ten clones comprise roughly 0.1% of the sample.

Sequenced input: naive CD8+ T cells sorted from blood. Per the publication, the cell subset or site label means: CD45RA+CCR7+. The origin of this receptor is a woman between 25 and 40 years old in good health.

The nucleotide sequence is TGTGCCAGCAGTCATGGGACTAGCGGGAACATTCAGTACTTC. It specifies CASSHGTSGNIQYF. The sequence joins TRBV27 to TRBJ2-4; 12 nucleotides in the junction match TRBD2. From the cysteine up to the phenylalanine, the CDR3 has a length of 14 residues. The read is trimmed to its CDR3 DNA, 42 bases read in frame from base 1. From the germline V gene (reference sequence), CDR1 is MNHEY and CDR2 is SMNVEV. Trimming leaves V shorter by 5 bases and J shorter by 7 bases, with the junction holding 3 bases beyond the gene matches.